Listed here is a single T cell receptor beta chain. This entry comes from a study of blood T cell repertoires in COVID-19. Sequenced by immunoSEQ multiplex PCR; TCRdb stores in-frame clones only, minus some. The sample includes about 180,000 clones, over 75% of them seen just once. The sequence came from a woman between 35 and 50 years old with acute COVID-19. The sample taken for sequencing was PBMCs or T cells enriched from blood (not recorded which).

In nucleotides, the CDR3 is TGTGCCAGCAATCCGGAGACCTACAATGAGCAGTTCTTC. The encoded protein is CASNPETYNEQFF. The chain carries TRBV6-5 and TRBJ2-1; D gene ambiguous. From germline, CDR1 is MNHEY and CDR2 SVGAGI. With 7 bases removed from V and 2 bases from J, the gap between germline ends came to 9 bases. The CDR3 runs 13 residues.